This T cell receptor (beta chain) was obtained from a study of shared clonotypes between healthy human individuals. General observations from the study: Researchers sampled blood only, noting tissue repertoires likely differ. Memory subsets had estimated richness that was generally smaller than that of naive subsets.

V was clipped by 2 bases and J by 8 bases, with 18 bases between them. The CDR3 is made up of 16 amino acids. Germline V CDR1 and CDR2: LGHNA, YSLEER. Naive CD8 cells lacked CD45RO, underwent positive selection for CCR7 and left out terminally differentiated effector memory CD45RA+ cells. Donors were healthy HIV-negative adults without recently reported acute infections or vaccinations. The authors ran the assay at deep level. Sequenced by immunoSEQ multiplex PCR; TCRdb stores in-frame clones only, minus some. The repertoire holds about 2.2 million clones, with just over 90% as singletons. A note on this clone: Antigen: not known.

The chain joins TRBV4-3 to TRBJ1-4, with D maybe TRBD1 (5 bases). This receptor was taken from a man younger than 35 in good health. Some clones in this sample may be carry-over from other donors' samples. The sample was naive CD8+ T cells from PBMCs. This CDR3 reads CASSQLWDPGSEKLFF. The DNA for the CDR3 is TGCGCCAGCAGCCAACTCTGGGACCCAGGGTCGGAAAAACTGTTTTTT.